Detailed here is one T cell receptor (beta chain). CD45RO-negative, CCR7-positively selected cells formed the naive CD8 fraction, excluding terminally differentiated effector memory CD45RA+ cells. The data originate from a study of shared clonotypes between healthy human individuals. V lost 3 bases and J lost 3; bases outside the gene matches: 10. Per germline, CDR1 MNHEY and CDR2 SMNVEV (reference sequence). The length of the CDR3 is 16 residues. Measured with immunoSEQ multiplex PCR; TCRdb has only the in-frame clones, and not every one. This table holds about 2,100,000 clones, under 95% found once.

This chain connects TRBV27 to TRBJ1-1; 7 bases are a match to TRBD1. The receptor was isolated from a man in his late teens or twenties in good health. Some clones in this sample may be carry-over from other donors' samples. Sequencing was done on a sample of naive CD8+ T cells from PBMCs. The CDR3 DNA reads TGTGCCAGCAGTTTCGGACAGGCGCAGTTCCACACTGAAGCTTTCTTT. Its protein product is CASSFGQAQFHTEAFF.